This section outlines one TCR beta chain sequence together with its context. The antigen remains unidentified. Purified naive CD4+ T cells were depleted of CD25+ Tregs. Study-level results: In terms of TCR gene usage, tumor memory CD4+ T cells clustered together with blood and lymph node memory CD4+ cells, as well as with lymph node naive CD4+ cells.

One entry per CDR3 protein, called by TCRdb with MiXCR from the 5' RACE reads. The sample yields about 54,000 distinct CDR3 sequences, under 20% seen once. Germline values: CDR1 SQVTM, CDR2 ANQGSEA. V lost 8 bases to trimming and J lost 3 bases, with 22 bases between them. The CDR3 consists of 15 residues. This chain connects TRBV29-1 to TRBJ2-5; D tentatively reads TRBD1 or TRBD2 (6 bases each). This TCR was recovered from a female donor with breast cancer. The sequenced sample consisted of naive CD4+ T cells sorted from blood. Subset specified: naive CD4+ T cells, CD4+CD45RA+CD25-. CDR3 nucleotides: TGCAGCTTAGGGGGAGGCAGGTGGCGCGAAGAGACCCAGTACTTC. It is translated as CSLGGGRWREETQYF. Variable domain in full (rest from reference TRBV29-1 and TRBJ2-5): SAVISQKPSRDICQRGTSLTIQCQVDSQVTMMFWYRQQPGQSLTLIATANQGSEATYESGFVIDKFPISRPNLTFSTLTVSNMSPEDSSIYLCSLGGGRWREETQYFGPGTRLLVL.